Included here is one T cell receptor (beta chain) sequence, with context. Its antigen remains unknown. UMI-labeled 5' RACE yielded the TRB cDNA libraries. TCRdb re-called the 5' RACE reads and shows each CDR3 protein once, DNA omitted. Across tens of thousands of distinct CDR3 sequences, the top ten clones capture 4% to 5.5% of the sample. The data stem from a study of CXCR3-negative and CXCR3-positive naive CD8 T cells. Study observations and caveats: Similar TRBV-TRBJ usage characterized naive CXCR3-negative and CXCR3-positive cells; memory cells differed. When CXCR3-positive naive cells were set against CXCR3-negative naive cells, the former had more hydrophobic TRB CDR3s.

This CDR3 comprises 16 residues. Germline loops: CDR1 MNHNY, CDR2 SVGAGI (reference sequence). J is TRBJ2-7 and V is TRBV6-6; without DNA, the TCRdb call of TRBD2 cannot be checked. Sequencing was carried out using naive CXCR3+ CD8+ T cells from blood. Subset described: CD45RO-CCR7+CD27+CD95- naive CD8+ T cells expressing CXCR3 (TNR3+). The TCR originated in a human donor in good health. Some clones in this sample may be carry-over from other donors' samples. The CDR3 loop is CASSWSLAGDTDEQYF.